Listed below are T cell receptor beta chains from one sample, sequenced in a study of blood T cell repertoires in COVID-19. TCRdb keeps only in-frame clones here, not all; method: immunoSEQ multiplex PCR. Of some 390,000 clones listed, around nine tenths were seen once; the top ten hold about 1.6%. Sequenced material: peripheral blood. The receptors originated from a woman aged 40 to 50 with COVID-19, enrolled during active disease. Both conserved end residues are part of each CDR3. A D gene is named only where the DNA matches it firmly. Clone size is given for some rows only: seen once, a few or many times, or a class if the clone is expanded.

D	V	size	J	DNA	CDR3
TRBD1	TRBV10-2	once	TRBJ2-1	TGCGCCAGCAGTCCGGACAGGGGTTTAAATGAGCAGTTCTTC	CASSPDRGLNEQFF
TRBD1	TRBV7-8	-	TRBJ1-6	TGTGCCAGCAGCCAGCGGGCAGGGGGTAATTCACCCCTCCACTTT	CASSQRAGGNSPLHF
-	TRBV19	-	TRBJ1-5	TGTGCCAGTAGTATAATCAGGGTGGAAAATCAGCCCCAGCATTTT	CASSIIRVENQPQHF
-	TRBV18	-	TRBJ1-1	TGTGCCAGCTCACCTACTTCCCAGGGGACGAACACTGAAGCTTTCTTT	CASSPTSQGTNTEAFF
-	TRBV5-1	-	TRBJ1-5	TGCGCCAGCAGCTTGCGTAGCAATCAGCCCCAGCATTTT	CASSLRSNQPQHF
-	TRBV6-6	-	TRBJ1-6	TGTGCCAGCAGTTCCCCCGACAGGAATTCACCCCTCCACTTT	CASSSPDRNSPLHF
-	TRBV11-3	-	TRBJ2-7	TGTGCCAGCAGCTCCCTAGCGGAGGGGGGCCACGAGCAGTACTTC	CASSSLAEGGHEQYF
-	TRBV5-1	-	TRBJ2-7	TGCGCCAGCAGCCCGGGTTACCCCCACTACGAGCAGTACTTC	CASSPGYPHYEQYF
-	TRBV7-2	-	TRBJ2-2	TGTGCCAGCAGCTTAGCATACGCAGGGGAATCCGGGGAGCTGTTTTTT	CASSLAYAGESGELFF
TRBD1	TRBV24-1	-	TRBJ2-3	TGTGCCACCAGTGATCCCCGGGACAGGCACACAGATACGCAGTATTTT	CATSDPRDRHTDTQYF
-	TRBV14	-	TRBJ1-1	TGTGCCAGCAGCCAAGCTCGTCGGGGAAGGTGGGACACTGAAGCTTTCTTT	CASSQARRGRWDTEAFF
TRBD2	TRBV19	-	TRBJ2-3	TGTGCCAGTAGTATACTAGCGGGAGGGCCAGATACGCAGTATTTT	CASSILAGGPDTQYF
-	TRBV5-1	-	TRBJ1-4	TGCGCCAGCAGCTTGGCCGGGAGAGAAAAACTGTTTTTT	CASSLAGREKLFF
-	TRBV6-5	-	TRBJ1-2	TGTGCCAGCACCAACCGACCAGGCCGGGGTGGCTACACCTTC	CASTNRPGRGGYTF
-	TRBV12-3/TRBV12-4	-	TRBJ1-2	TGTGCCAGCAGTTTTGGGCGAAATGGCTACACCTTC	CASSFGRNGYTF
-	TRBV19	once	TRBJ1-1	TGTGCCAGTAGTGGCGGAAGGGGCACTGAAGCTTTCTTT	CASSGGRGTEAFF
TRBD2	TRBV7-3	-	TRBJ2-1	TGTGCCAGCAGCCCCCAGCGGGAGGCCTACAATGAGCAGTTCTTC	CASSPQREAYNEQFF
TRBD1	TRBV6-1	-	TRBJ1-2	TGTGCCAGCAGTGACAGGACAGGGGGCTGCACCTTC	CASSDRTGGCTF
-	TRBV28	-	TRBJ2-7	TGTGCCAGCTTCACAGGACCATACGAGCAGTACTTC	CASFTGPYEQYF
TRBD1	TRBV14	-	TRBJ2-6	TGTGCCAGCAGCGATTACAGGGGCTCCGCCGGGGCCAACGTCCTGACTTTC	CASSDYRGSAGANVLTF
-	TRBV30	-	TRBJ1-1	TGTGCCTGGTATCCACAGGTTCCCACTGAAGCTTTCTTT	CAWYPQVPTEAFF
TRBD1	TRBV6-1	once	TRBJ1-4	TGTGCCAGCAGTGAGACAGGGGGAGCAGAAAAACTGTTTTTT	CASSETGGAEKLFF
-	TRBV7-3	-	TRBJ2-1	TGTGCCAGCAGCTCCCGCGCGGGGAGCTCCTACAATGAGCAGTTCTTC	CASSSRAGSSYNEQFF
TRBD2	TRBV4-2	few	TRBJ2-2	TGTGCCAGCAGCCCCATGGTCGGGGGGATTCACACCGGGGAGCTGTTTTTT	CASSPMVGGIHTGELFF
-	TRBV6-6	-	TRBJ1-2	TGTGCCAGCAGTTACACGATCCGGGGTTCAGGGGATGGCTACACCTTC	CASSYTIRGSGDGYTF
-	TRBV5-5	-	TRBJ2-7	TGTGCCAGCAGCGCTTCCGGGAGAAAGAATGACGAGCAGTACTTC	CASSASGRKNDEQYF
TRBD1	TRBV5-1	-	TRBJ1-3	TGCGCCAGCAGCTTGGGCAGAGGGGGCGGAAACACCATATATTTT	CASSLGRGGGNTIYF
-	TRBV5-4	-	TRBJ2-2	TGTGCCAGCAGCTTGGAGGTAGCACCCGGGGAGCTGTTTTTT	CASSLEVAPGELFF
-	TRBV20-1	-	TRBJ1-1	TGCAGTGCTAGTCAGGGGCCGAACACTGAAGCTTTCTTT	CSASQGPNTEAFF
TRBD2	TRBV9	-	TRBJ2-1	TGTGCCAGCAGCGGGCGGGGGATCGGCTTCAATGAGCAGTTCTTC	CASSGRGIGFNEQFF
-	TRBV19	-	TRBJ1-2	TGTGCCAGTACCTCGAGGAGGCAGGAGTCTAACTATGGCTACACCTTC	CASTSRRQESNYGYTF
TRBD1	TRBV19	-	TRBJ1-5	TGTGCCAGTAGTATAGATCTCAGGCAGGGGGATCAGCCCCAGCATTTT	CASSIDLRQGDQPQHF
TRBD1	TRBV29-1	-	TRBJ2-3	TGCAGCGTTCGGGACAGCCGCCTCATCCCTAGCACAGATACGCAGTATTTT	CSVRDSRLIPSTDTQYF
TRBD2	TRBV18	-	TRBJ2-7	TGTGCCAGCTCCCCCGGCGGGAGTGAGTACGAGCAGTACTTC	CASSPGGSEYEQYF
-	TRBV15	-	TRBJ1-5	TGTGCCACCAGCCGTGAGACAGTGAATCAGCCCCAGCATTTT	CATSRETVNQPQHF
-	TRBV9	-	TRBJ1-5	TGTGCCAGCAGCATCGGGGGAAGTCAGCCCCAGCATTTT	CASSIGGSQPQHF
-	TRBV4-3	-	TRBJ1-1	TGCGCCAGCAGCCAAAAAACCGGACACTTGAACACTGAAGCTTTCTTT	CASSQKTGHLNTEAFF
TRBD1	TRBV15	-	TRBJ2-7	TGTGCCACCAGCGGTAGAACAGGGGGTTTAAACGAGCAGTACTTC	CATSGRTGGLNEQYF
-	TRBV11-2	once	TRBJ2-5	TGTGCCAGCAGCCCAAGACAGGCCCGAGAGACCCAGTACTTC	CASSPRQARETQYF
TRBD1	TRBV6-5	-	TRBJ1-1	TGTGCCAGCAGTTTGGACAGGGTACGGACTGAAGCTTTCTTT	CASSLDRVRTEAFF
-	TRBV5-6	-	TRBJ1-1	TGTGCCAGCAGCGTTGGGGCAGGGGCTTGGGTTGAAGCTTTCTTT	CASSVGAGAWVEAFF
-	TRBV7-3	-	TRBJ1-1	TGTGCCAGCAGCTTAAGGGCCAGGGGTCACACTGAAGCTTTCTTT	CASSLRARGHTEAFF
TRBD2	TRBV27	-	TRBJ2-1	TGTGCCAGCAGTACCAACCGGGGGGGCCGCAATGAGCAGTTCTTC	CASSTNRGGRNEQFF
-	TRBV4-1	-	TRBJ1-4	TGCGCCAGCAGCCAAGATGTGGGCAGGGCTTGGGCAGCTAATGAAAAACTGTTTTTT	CASSQDVGRAWAANEKLFF
-	TRBV23-1	few	TRBJ2-5	TGCGCCAGCAGTCAATATAGGGGAGGAGAGACCCAGTACTTC	CASSQYRGGETQYF
TRBD1	TRBV5-1	-	TRBJ1-1	TGCGCCAGCAGCTTGGGGCCCCAGACAGGGGGGAACACTGAAGCTTTCTTT	CASSLGPQTGGNTEAFF
-	TRBV20-1	-	TRBJ2-1	TGCAGTGCTAGTGGCAGCGGACCCTACAATGAGCAGTTCTTC	CSASGSGPYNEQFF
TRBD1	TRBV27	-	TRBJ1-2	TGTGCCAGCAGTACTACGGGACAGGGGGCTTTCTATGGCTACACCTTC	CASSTTGQGAFYGYTF
TRBD1	TRBV18	-	TRBJ2-7	TGTGCCAGCTCACTGACCGGGACAGGAGACTACGAGCAGTACTTC	CASSLTGTGDYEQYF
-	TRBV9	-	TRBJ2-2	TGTGCCAGCAGCGGGGGGCCTAACACCGGGGAGCTGTTTTTT	CASSGGPNTGELFF
TRBD1	TRBV20-1	-	TRBJ1-4	TGCAGTGCTAGTCCGCAACAGGGGGACGGTGAAAAACTGTTTTTT	CSASPQQGDGEKLFF
TRBD1	TRBV28	-	TRBJ2-3	TGTGCCAGCAGTCCGAGGACAGGGCGCACAGATACGCAGTATTTT	CASSPRTGRTDTQYF
TRBD1	TRBV29-1	-	TRBJ2-7	TGCAGCGTTTCCGGGACAGGGAACTCCTACGAGCAGTACTTC	CSVSGTGNSYEQYF
TRBD1	TRBV13	few	TRBJ2-3	TGTGCCAGCAGCTTAATTTGGGACAGGCCCCTGGCTACCTTGTATTTT	CASSLIWDRPLATLYF